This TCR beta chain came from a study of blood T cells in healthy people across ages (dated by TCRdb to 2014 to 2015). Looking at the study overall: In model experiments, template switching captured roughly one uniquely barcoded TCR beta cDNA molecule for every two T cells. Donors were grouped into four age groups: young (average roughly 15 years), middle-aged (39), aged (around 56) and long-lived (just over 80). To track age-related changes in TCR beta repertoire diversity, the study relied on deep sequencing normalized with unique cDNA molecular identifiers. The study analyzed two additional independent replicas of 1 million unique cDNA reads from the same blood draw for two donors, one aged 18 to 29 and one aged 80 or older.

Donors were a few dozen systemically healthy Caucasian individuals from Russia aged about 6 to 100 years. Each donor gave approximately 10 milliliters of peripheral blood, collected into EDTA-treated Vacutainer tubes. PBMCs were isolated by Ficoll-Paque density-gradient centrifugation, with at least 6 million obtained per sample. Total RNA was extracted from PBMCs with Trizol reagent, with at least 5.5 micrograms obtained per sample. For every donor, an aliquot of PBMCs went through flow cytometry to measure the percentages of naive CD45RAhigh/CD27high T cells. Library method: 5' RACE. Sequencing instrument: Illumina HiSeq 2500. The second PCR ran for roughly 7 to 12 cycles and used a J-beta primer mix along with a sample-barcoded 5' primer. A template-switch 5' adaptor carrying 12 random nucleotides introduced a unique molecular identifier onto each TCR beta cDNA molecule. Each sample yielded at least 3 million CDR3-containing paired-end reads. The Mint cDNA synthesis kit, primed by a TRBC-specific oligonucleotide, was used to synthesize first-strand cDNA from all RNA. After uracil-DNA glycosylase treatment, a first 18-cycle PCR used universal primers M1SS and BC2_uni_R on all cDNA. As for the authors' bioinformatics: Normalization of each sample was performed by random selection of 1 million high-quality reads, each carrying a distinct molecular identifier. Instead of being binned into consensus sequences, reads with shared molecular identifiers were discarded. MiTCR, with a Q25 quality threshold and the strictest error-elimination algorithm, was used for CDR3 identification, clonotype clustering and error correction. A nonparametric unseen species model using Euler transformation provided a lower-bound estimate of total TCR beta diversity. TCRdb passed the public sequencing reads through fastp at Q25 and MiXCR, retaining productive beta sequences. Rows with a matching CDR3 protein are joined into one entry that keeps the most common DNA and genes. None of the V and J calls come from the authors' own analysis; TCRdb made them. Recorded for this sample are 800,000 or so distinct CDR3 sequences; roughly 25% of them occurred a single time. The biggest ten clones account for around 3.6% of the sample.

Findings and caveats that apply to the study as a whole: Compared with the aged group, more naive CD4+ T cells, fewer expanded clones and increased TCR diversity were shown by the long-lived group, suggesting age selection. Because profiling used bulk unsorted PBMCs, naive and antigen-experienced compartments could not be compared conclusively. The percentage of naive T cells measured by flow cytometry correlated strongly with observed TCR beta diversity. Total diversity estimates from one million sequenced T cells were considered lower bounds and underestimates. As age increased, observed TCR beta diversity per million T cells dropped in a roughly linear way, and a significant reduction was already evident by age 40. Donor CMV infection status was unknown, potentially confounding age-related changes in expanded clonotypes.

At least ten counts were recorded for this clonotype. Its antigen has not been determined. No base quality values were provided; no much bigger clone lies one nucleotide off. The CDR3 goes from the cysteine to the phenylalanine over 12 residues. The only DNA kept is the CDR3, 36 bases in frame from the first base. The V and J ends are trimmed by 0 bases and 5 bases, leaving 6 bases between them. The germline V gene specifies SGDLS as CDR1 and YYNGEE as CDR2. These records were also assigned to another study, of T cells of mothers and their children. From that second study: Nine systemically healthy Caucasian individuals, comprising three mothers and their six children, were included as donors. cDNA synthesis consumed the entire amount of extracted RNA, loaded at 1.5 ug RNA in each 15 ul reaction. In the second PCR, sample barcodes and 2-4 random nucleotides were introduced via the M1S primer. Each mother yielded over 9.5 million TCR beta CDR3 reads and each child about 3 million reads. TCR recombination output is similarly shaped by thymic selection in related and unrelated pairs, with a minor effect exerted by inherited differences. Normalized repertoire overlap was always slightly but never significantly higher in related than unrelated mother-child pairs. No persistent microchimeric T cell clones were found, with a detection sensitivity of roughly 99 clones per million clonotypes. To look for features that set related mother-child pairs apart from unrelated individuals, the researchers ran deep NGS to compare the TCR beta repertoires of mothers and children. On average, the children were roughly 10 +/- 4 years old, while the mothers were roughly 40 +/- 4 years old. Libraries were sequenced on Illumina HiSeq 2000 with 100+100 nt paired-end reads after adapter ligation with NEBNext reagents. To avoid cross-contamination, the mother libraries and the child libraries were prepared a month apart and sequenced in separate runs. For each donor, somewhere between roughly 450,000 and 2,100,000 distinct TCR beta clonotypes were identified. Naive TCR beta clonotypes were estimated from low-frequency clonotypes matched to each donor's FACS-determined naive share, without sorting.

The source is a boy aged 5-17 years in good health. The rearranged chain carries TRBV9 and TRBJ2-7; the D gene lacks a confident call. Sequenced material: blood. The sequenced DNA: TGTGCCAGCAGCGTAGGAGGTAACGAGCAGTACTTC. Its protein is CASSVGGNEQYF.